A single TCR beta chain is shown here with its context. This sample stems from a study of T cells after yellow fever vaccination. CDR1 is SGHRS, CDR2 YFSETQ, per germline. This CDR3 region has 13 residues. V lost 5 bases and J lost 6; bases outside the gene matches: 4. TCRdb called the 5' RACE reads again in MiXCR, with one record for every CDR3 protein. The table includes 300,000 to 350,000 distinct CDR3 sequences, roughly 8% detected once. The material was PBMCs, obtained around 45 days after the first yellow fever vaccination. V and J are TRBV5-1 and TRBJ1-4; 7 bases fit TRBD1. This TCR came from a man aged 18 to 35 who received the YFV17D yellow fever vaccine. CDR3 bases: TGCGCCAGCAGACAGGGGTGGGATGAAAAACTGTTTTTT. Translated, it gives CASRQGWDEKLFF.